Described below is a single T cell receptor (beta chain) sequence and its context. Its antigen is not known. The CDR3 is 17 amino acids. Germline V gives CDR1 SEHNR, CDR2 FQNEAQ (reference sequence). The V gene end was trimmed by 4 bases and the J gene end by 3 bases; junction bases not matched to a gene: 7. A second roughly 6 to 12 cycle PCR used barcoded and J-beta primers. Each cDNA molecule received a tag from a template-switch adaptor that had 12 random nucleotides. TCRdb independently ran MiXCR on the 5' RACE reads; one entry per CDR3 protein. In the table there are over 300,000 distinct CDR3 sequences, 52% of which are singletons. The sample comes from a study of blood T cells in healthy people across ages. Turning to the study itself: About one barcoded beta molecule was captured per two T cells (by template switching). Notes on the study in general: As age increased, TCR beta diversity per million T cells fell in a roughly linear fashion. More naive CD4+ cells and higher diversity were found in long-lived than in aged donors.

Material: blood. The origin of this receptor is a man aged 60 to 69 in good health. The J gene is TRBJ2-1, the V gene TRBV7-9; TRBD2 matches 12 bases. The CDR3 is CASSSTTSGSIYNEQFF. CDR3 coding DNA: TGTGCCAGCAGCTCCACGACTAGCGGGAGTATCTACAATGAGCAGTTCTTC.